The rows below give T cell receptor beta chains drawn from one sample of a study of regulatory T cells in long-lasting Graves disease. MiXCR, run by TCRdb on the multiplex PCR reads, gives a single entry per CDR3 protein. The sample shows 200,000 to 250,000 distinct CDR3 sequences, approximately 18% of them seen only once. This same sample was also taken into another study, of T cells in Graves' hyperthyroidism and ophthalmopathy.

The sequencing here drew on peripheral blood mononuclear cells (PBMCs), taken at new diagnosis, from a patient treated with antithyroid drugs. The receptors stem from a woman under 40 with Graves disease. Both conserved end residues are part of each CDR3. D genes are given only for firm matches. Not every row has a clone size; where given, it reads once, few, many or a size class.

v_gene: TRBV3-1
abundance: .
j_gene: TRBJ2-3
d_gene: .
CDR3nt: TGTGCCAGCAGCCCCTCAGGTATGGCAGATACGCAGTATTTT
CDR3aa: CASSPSGMADTQYF

v_gene: TRBV4-2
abundance: .
j_gene: TRBJ1-1
d_gene: .
CDR3nt: TGTGCCAGCAGCCAACCGTTACAAGGGACCGGAATCACTGAAGCTTTCTTT
CDR3aa: CASSQPLQGTGITEAFF

v_gene: TRBV12-3/TRBV12-4
abundance: many
j_gene: TRBJ1-6
d_gene: TRBD1
CDR3nt: TGTGCCAGCAGTCCGAGACAGGGGGTCGATTCACCCCTCCACTTT
CDR3aa: CASSPRQGVDSPLHF

v_gene: TRBV30
abundance: many
j_gene: TRBJ2-7
d_gene: TRBD2
CDR3nt: TGTGCCTGGAGTGCGGGGGGCGAGCAGTACTTC
CDR3aa: CAWSAGGEQYF

v_gene: TRBV28
abundance: once
j_gene: TRBJ2-2
d_gene: .
CDR3nt: TGTGCCAGCAGTTTTTTCTCGCGGACCGGGGAGCTGTTTTTT
CDR3aa: CASSFFSRTGELFF

v_gene: TRBV7-8
abundance: many
j_gene: TRBJ1-3
d_gene: .
CDR3nt: TGTGCCAGCAGCTACTCGCGGGGAGGGCACACCATATATTTT
CDR3aa: CASSYSRGGHTIYF

v_gene: TRBV6-1
abundance: .
j_gene: TRBJ1-3
d_gene: .
CDR3nt: TGTGCCAGCAGGGAGGGAGGAGGAAACACCATATATTTT
CDR3aa: CASREGGGNTIYF

v_gene: TRBV19
abundance: .
j_gene: TRBJ2-3
d_gene: .
CDR3nt: TGTGCCAGTAGTTCTCAACAGGGAAGTGCGCAGTATTTT
CDR3aa: CASSSQQGSAQYF

v_gene: TRBV7-9
abundance: many
j_gene: TRBJ1-5
d_gene: .
CDR3nt: TGTGCCAGCAGCTCAGGGGACTACAATCAGCCCCAGCATTTT
CDR3aa: CASSSGDYNQPQHF

v_gene: TRBV19
abundance: many
j_gene: TRBJ1-2
d_gene: TRBD1
CDR3nt: TGTGCCAGTAGCCCTAAGAGCGGGACAGGAGTTTTCTATGGCTACACCTTC
CDR3aa: CASSPKSGTGVFYGYTF

v_gene: TRBV25-1
abundance: .
j_gene: TRBJ2-7
d_gene: .
CDR3nt: TGTGCCAGCACCAACCCCGTATCCTACGAGCAGTACTTC
CDR3aa: CASTNPVSYEQYF

v_gene: TRBV18
abundance: .
j_gene: TRBJ2-1
d_gene: TRBD2
CDR3nt: TGTGCCAGCTCACGGGGAGGGATCCCTCAGAATGAGCAGTTCTTC
CDR3aa: CASSRGGIPQNEQFF

v_gene: TRBV20-1
abundance: many
j_gene: TRBJ2-7
d_gene: .
CDR3nt: TGCAGTGCTAGATTCCTCGGGGAGTTAACCTACGAGCAGTACTTC
CDR3aa: CSARFLGELTYEQYF

v_gene: TRBV27
abundance: .
j_gene: TRBJ1-6
d_gene: .
CDR3nt: TGTGCCAGCAGTTTAGGGCGGGGCTCACCCCTCCACTTT
CDR3aa: CASSLGRGSPLHF

v_gene: TRBV11-1
abundance: .
j_gene: TRBJ2-3
d_gene: TRBD2
CDR3nt: TGTGCCAGCAGCGCCCAGACTAGCGGGAGGGCGATACGGCAGTATTTT
CDR3aa: CASSAQTSGRAIRQYF

v_gene: TRBV9
abundance: many
j_gene: TRBJ2-7
d_gene: TRBD2
CDR3nt: TGTGCCAGCAGCCCATACCCGGGACTAGCGATTGACTCCTACGAGCAGTACTTC
CDR3aa: CASSPYPGLAIDSYEQYF

v_gene: TRBV20-1
abundance: .
j_gene: TRBJ2-1
d_gene: .
CDR3nt: TGCAGGGTTCGGACTCTTAGAGGTACGAATGAGCAGTTCTTC
CDR3aa: CRVRTLRGTNEQFF

v_gene: TRBV12-3/TRBV12-4
abundance: many
j_gene: TRBJ2-3
d_gene: .
CDR3nt: TGTGCCAGCAGTTATCGTAACAGGGCAACAGATACGCAGTATTTT
CDR3aa: CASSYRNRATDTQYF

v_gene: TRBV20-1
abundance: many
j_gene: TRBJ2-7
d_gene: .
CDR3nt: TGCAGTGCTAGACCCTCTGTCAGTAGGGAACCATTCGAGCAGTACTTC
CDR3aa: CSARPSVSREPFEQYF

v_gene: TRBV19
abundance: many
j_gene: TRBJ2-2
d_gene: .
CDR3nt: TGTGCCAGTAGCACTGGAGCCCGCGCCGGTGAGCTGTTTTTT
CDR3aa: CASSTGARAGELFF

v_gene: TRBV2
abundance: many
j_gene: TRBJ1-2
d_gene: .
CDR3nt: TGTGCCAGCAGTGAAGGCGGGGCTAACTATGGCTACACCTTC
CDR3aa: CASSEGGANYGYTF

v_gene: TRBV28
abundance: many
j_gene: TRBJ1-5
d_gene: .
CDR3nt: TGTGCCAGCGAGGGGGAGGGCAATCAGCCCCAGCATTTT
CDR3aa: CASEGEGNQPQHF

v_gene: TRBV14
abundance: .
j_gene: TRBJ1-2
d_gene: TRBD1
CDR3nt: TGTGCCAGCAGTGCCGGGACAGTTTATGGCTACACCTTC
CDR3aa: CASSAGTVYGYTF

v_gene: TRBV5-1
abundance: many
j_gene: TRBJ2-3
d_gene: .
CDR3nt: TGCGCCAGCAGCTTGGAAGGATATGGGGCAGATACGCAGTATTTT
CDR3aa: CASSLEGYGADTQYF

v_gene: TRBV6-1
abundance: many
j_gene: TRBJ1-2
d_gene: .
CDR3nt: TGTGCCAGCAGTGCGACGGTATCTAACTATGGCTACACCTTC
CDR3aa: CASSATVSNYGYTF

v_gene: TRBV15
abundance: few
j_gene: TRBJ2-1
d_gene: .
CDR3nt: TGTGCCACCAGCAGAGAGGGCGGTGAGCAGTTCTTC
CDR3aa: CATSREGGEQFF

v_gene: TRBV28
abundance: few
j_gene: TRBJ1-1
d_gene: .
CDR3nt: TGTGCCAGCACCCCGGGGGGGGATAACACTGAAGCTTTCTTT
CDR3aa: CASTPGGDNTEAFF

v_gene: TRBV7-9
abundance: many
j_gene: TRBJ1-5
d_gene: .
CDR3nt: TGTGCCAGCAGCTTAGGACGGGGGGCAGATAGCAATCAGCCCCAGCATTTT
CDR3aa: CASSLGRGADSNQPQHF

v_gene: TRBV11-2
abundance: many
j_gene: TRBJ2-1
d_gene: TRBD1
CDR3nt: TGTGCCAGCGGGGATTTGACAGGGAACATGTTCTTC
CDR3aa: CASGDLTGNMFF

v_gene: TRBV2
abundance: many
j_gene: TRBJ2-7
d_gene: TRBD2
CDR3nt: TGTGCCAGCAGTCTAATAGCGGGAGGGCCGACATCCGAGCAGTACTTC
CDR3aa: CASSLIAGGPTSEQYF

v_gene: TRBV2
abundance: .
j_gene: TRBJ2-1
d_gene: TRBD1
CDR3nt: TGTGCCAGCACTGAGTTTTCCGGGACAGGGGATGAGCAGTTCTTC
CDR3aa: CASTEFSGTGDEQFF

v_gene: TRBV5-1
abundance: many
j_gene: TRBJ1-6
d_gene: .
CDR3nt: TGCGCCAGCAGCTTTCGGCACGGGGCTTCACCCCTCCACTTT
CDR3aa: CASSFRHGASPLHF

v_gene: TRBV28
abundance: many
j_gene: TRBJ2-7
d_gene: .
CDR3nt: TGTGCCAGCAGGCCCGGGGACGGGAAAACCTACGAGCAGTACTTC
CDR3aa: CASRPGDGKTYEQYF

v_gene: TRBV7-3
abundance: few
j_gene: TRBJ1-2
d_gene: TRBD1
CDR3nt: TGTGCCAGCAGCTTAACGGCAGGGGGAGCCTATGGCTACACCTTC
CDR3aa: CASSLTAGGAYGYTF

v_gene: TRBV27
abundance: many
j_gene: TRBJ1-4
d_gene: .
CDR3nt: TGTGCCAGCAGTTTGGGGACCCCGCAGGTCCTCGGTGAAAAACTGTTTTTT
CDR3aa: CASSLGTPQVLGEKLFF

v_gene: TRBV5-1
abundance: .
j_gene: TRBJ2-5
d_gene: .
CDR3nt: TGCGCCAGCAGCTCTTCAGGGGTAGGGGAGACCCAGTACTTC
CDR3aa: CASSSSGVGETQYF

v_gene: TRBV20-1
abundance: .
j_gene: TRBJ2-3
d_gene: .
CDR3nt: TGCAGTGCCCCCCTTAGCGTAAGCACAGATACGCAGTATTTT
CDR3aa: CSAPLSVSTDTQYF

v_gene: TRBV9
abundance: many
j_gene: TRBJ1-1
d_gene: TRBD1
CDR3nt: TGTGCCAGCAGTCTTTTGACAGGGAGGGGCTTTACTGAAGCTTTCTTT
CDR3aa: CASSLLTGRGFTEAFF

v_gene: TRBV3-1
abundance: .
j_gene: TRBJ1-4
d_gene: .
CDR3nt: TGTGCCAGCAGCCAAGAGAACGCGGGTAATGAAAAACTGTTTTTT
CDR3aa: CASSQENAGNEKLFF

v_gene: TRBV28
abundance: many
j_gene: TRBJ1-2
d_gene: .
CDR3nt: TGTGCCAGCACTCAGACACCTAACTATGGCTACACCTTC
CDR3aa: CASTQTPNYGYTF

v_gene: TRBV2
abundance: many
j_gene: TRBJ2-3
d_gene: TRBD2
CDR3nt: TGTGCCAGCAGCCCTACAGCGGGGCAGGTGACAGATACGCAGTATTTT
CDR3aa: CASSPTAGQVTDTQYF

v_gene: TRBV28
abundance: .
j_gene: TRBJ2-2
d_gene: TRBD1
CDR3nt: TGTGCCAGCAGAACACGGCGGACAGGGGGGAACACCGGGGAGCTGTTTTTT
CDR3aa: CASRTRRTGGNTGELFF

v_gene: TRBV7-9
abundance: few
j_gene: TRBJ1-1
d_gene: .
CDR3nt: TGTGCCAGCAGCTTTCTACCGGGTCCTGACACTGAAGCTTTCTTT
CDR3aa: CASSFLPGPDTEAFF

v_gene: TRBV29-1
abundance: many
j_gene: TRBJ1-1
d_gene: .
CDR3nt: TGCAGCGTAGGAGATAGGAGTCGGGTGAACACTGAAGCTTTCTTT
CDR3aa: CSVGDRSRVNTEAFF

v_gene: TRBV15
abundance: .
j_gene: TRBJ1-1
d_gene: .
CDR3nt: TGTGCCACCAGCAGAGAGCGGACGAGGATGAACACTGAAGCTTTCTTT
CDR3aa: CATSRERTRMNTEAFF

v_gene: TRBV30
abundance: many
j_gene: TRBJ1-5
d_gene: .
CDR3nt: TGTGCCTGGAGTGTGGCAGGACCGGGACCTCATCAGCCCCAGCATTTT
CDR3aa: CAWSVAGPGPHQPQHF

v_gene: TRBV28
abundance: many
j_gene: TRBJ1-1
d_gene: TRBD1
CDR3nt: TGTGCCAGCAGTTTCTCGGGACAGGGCGGGCAGGCTTTCTTT
CDR3aa: CASSFSGQGGQAFF

v_gene: TRBV19
abundance: few
j_gene: TRBJ2-3
d_gene: .
CDR3nt: TGTGCCAGTAGTATAGGACTAGGGGGCACAGATACGCAGTATTTT
CDR3aa: CASSIGLGGTDTQYF

v_gene: TRBV7-2
abundance: many
j_gene: TRBJ1-5
d_gene: .
CDR3nt: TGTGCCAGCAGCTTAGCGGGGGGCGGGGGTCAGCCCCAGCATTTT
CDR3aa: CASSLAGGGGQPQHF

v_gene: TRBV20-1
abundance: many
j_gene: TRBJ2-7
d_gene: .
CDR3nt: TGCAGTGGATCACAGGGCTCCTACGAGCAGTACTTC
CDR3aa: CSGSQGSYEQYF

v_gene: TRBV13
abundance: many
j_gene: TRBJ1-3
d_gene: .
CDR3nt: TGTGCCAGCAGTTACACGTCACCCTCTGGAAACACCATATATTTT
CDR3aa: CASSYTSPSGNTIYF

v_gene: TRBV19
abundance: many
j_gene: TRBJ2-7
d_gene: TRBD2
CDR3nt: TGTGCCAGTAGTGCCGGACTAGCGGGATTAGACGAGCAGTACTTC
CDR3aa: CASSAGLAGLDEQYF

v_gene: TRBV6-5
abundance: many
j_gene: TRBJ1-2
d_gene: .
CDR3nt: TGTGCCAGCAGTTACTGGCCACCCCTTAACTATGGCTACACCTTC
CDR3aa: CASSYWPPLNYGYTF

v_gene: TRBV6-5
abundance: many
j_gene: TRBJ2-7
d_gene: TRBD2
CDR3nt: TGTGCCAGCAGTTACTACCCTAGCGGGTCCTACGAGCAGTACTTC
CDR3aa: CASSYYPSGSYEQYF

v_gene: TRBV2
abundance: many
j_gene: TRBJ2-7
d_gene: TRBD2
CDR3nt: TGTGCCAGCAGTGAAGAGGCTAGCGGGACAATCGAGCAGTACTTC
CDR3aa: CASSEEASGTIEQYF